This T cell receptor (beta chain) was sequenced in a study of blood T cell repertoires in COVID-19. Study-wide context: Sites across the United States, Italy and Spain contributed samples from acute and convalescent COVID-19.

Some clones are missing from TCRdb's copy, which holds only in-frame ones; the method was immunoSEQ multiplex PCR. The sample has 150,000 to 200,000 clones, roughly 87% seen once. Self-reported history from a screening survey and questionnaire set each donor's cohort. This clone has at least ten counts. The V gene's germline CDR1 is SGDLS and CDR2 YYNGEE. The CDR3 sequence is 17 residues long. V gave up 0 bases and J gave up 0 bases, with 13 bases separating them. The V call is TRBV9, the J call TRBJ2-1; D may be TRBD1 (5 bases). Sequencing used PBMCs or T cells enriched from blood (not recorded which). This TCR derives from a woman between 40 and 55 years old with acute COVID-19. CDR3 region: CASSVGVGAVSYNEQFF. CDR3 bases: TGTGCCAGCAGCGTAGGGGTAGGGGCGGTCTCCTACAATGAGCAGTTCTTC.